The entry that follows covers one T cell receptor (beta chain) sequence. Antigen: not known. These data belong to a study of siplizumab effects on memory and regulatory T cells. Generated by immunoSEQ multiplex PCR, the TCRdb table keeps only in-frame clones and is missing some. The sample includes 70,000 or so clones, around nine tenths of them seen just once. Study findings and constraints: Naive T cells seemed more diverse than memory cells; they also seemed major alloresponse contributors.

This TCR was sampled from a human donor in good health. Sequenced: Tregs sorted from blood.

CDR3 sequence: CAIRVDRGSPLHF. CDR3 nucleotides: TGTGCCATCAGGGTTGACAGGGGATCACCCCTCCACTTT. The chain recombines TRBV10-3 with TRBJ1-6; 8 nucleotides align to TRBD1. Trimming removed 6 bases from V and 10 bases from J; junction bases left unmatched: 5. The length of the CDR3 is 13 residues. Germline assignment: CDR1 ENHRY and CDR2 SYGVKD.